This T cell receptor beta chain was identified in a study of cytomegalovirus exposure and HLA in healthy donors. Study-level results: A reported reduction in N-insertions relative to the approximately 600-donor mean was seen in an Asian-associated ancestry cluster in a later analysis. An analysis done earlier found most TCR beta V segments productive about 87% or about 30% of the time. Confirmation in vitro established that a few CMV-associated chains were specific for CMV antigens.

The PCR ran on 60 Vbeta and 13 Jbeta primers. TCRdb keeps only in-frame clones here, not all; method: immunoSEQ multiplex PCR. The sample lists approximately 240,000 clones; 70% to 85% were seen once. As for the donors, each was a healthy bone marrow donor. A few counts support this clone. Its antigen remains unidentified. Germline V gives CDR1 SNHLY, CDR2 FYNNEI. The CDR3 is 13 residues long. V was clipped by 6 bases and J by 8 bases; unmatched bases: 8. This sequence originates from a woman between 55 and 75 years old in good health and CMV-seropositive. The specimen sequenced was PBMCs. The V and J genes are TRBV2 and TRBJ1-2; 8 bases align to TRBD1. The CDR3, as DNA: TGTGCCAGCAGATTCGACAGGGGCGGGGGCTACACCTTC. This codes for CASRFDRGGGYTF.